Reported below is one TCR beta chain. The antigen is undetermined. The V and J ends lost 1 base and 2 bases respectively, with 7 bases between them. Germline V lookup: CDR1 SGHTA, CDR2 FQGNSA. This CDR3 region has 14 residues. Time point meaning: sample taken at primary tumor resection. From tumor, nontumor lung or frozen PBMC, whole RNA was taken unsorted for sequencing. This sample is drawn from a study of spatial heterogeneity in lung cancer. Overall study results and limits: For expanded intratumoral alpha and beta TCRs, counts tracked tumor mutation counts.

One entry per CDR3 protein, called by TCRdb with MiXCR from the 5' RACE reads. This table has approximately 1,500 distinct CDR3 sequences, 10% to 15% appearing once. The chain is built from TRBV7-2 and TRBJ2-3; no definite D call. The sample was lung tumor tissue, taken at surgery. This TCR came from a female donor with early-stage non-small cell lung cancer. The CDR3 coding sequence is TGTGCCAGCAGCTTAGGAGGCGCCACAGATACGCAGTATTTT. It codes for CASSLGGATDTQYF.